This T cell receptor beta chain was sequenced in a study of blood T cell repertoires in COVID-19. The CDR3 sequence is 17 residues long. Deletions cut 4 bases from V and 0 bases from J, with 15 bases between. CDR1 is LNHDA, CDR2 SQIVND, per germline (reference sequence). Authors' methods: Estimated nucleated cell counts came from reference gene primer amplification. Profiling relied on immunoSEQ multiplex PCR, and the TCRdb table lists in-frame clones only, not all of them. D and trimming were read from the DNA, whereas the V and J calls and clone size are those reported in that table. The repertoire includes over 200,000 clones, approximately 90% of them detected once, and roughly 4% sits in the top ten.

The clonotype originates from a man aged 55 to 70 who had recovered from COVID-19. Material for sequencing was peripheral blood. The V and J genes are TRBV19 and TRBJ2-2; weak D call: TRBD1 (6 bases). As DNA, the CDR3 is TGTGCCAGTAGTACTCACACAGGGCGGACGAACACCGGGGAGCTGTTTTTT. It is translated as CASSTHTGRTNTGELFF.